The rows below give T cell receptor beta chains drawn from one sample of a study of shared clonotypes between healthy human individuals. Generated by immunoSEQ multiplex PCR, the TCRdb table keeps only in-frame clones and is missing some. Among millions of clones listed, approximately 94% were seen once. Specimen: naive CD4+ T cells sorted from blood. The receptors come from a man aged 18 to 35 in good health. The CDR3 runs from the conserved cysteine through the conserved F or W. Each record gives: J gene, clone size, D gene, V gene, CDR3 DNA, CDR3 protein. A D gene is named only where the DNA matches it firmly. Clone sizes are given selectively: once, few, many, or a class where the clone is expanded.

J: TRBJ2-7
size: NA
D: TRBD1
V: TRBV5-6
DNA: TGTGCCAGCAGCTTCGAGGGACAGGGGTACTACGAGCAGTACTTC
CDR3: CASSFEGQGYYEQYF

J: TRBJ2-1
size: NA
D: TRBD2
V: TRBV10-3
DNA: TGTGCCATCAGTGCCGCGGGGGGCGCGGAGCAGTTCTTC
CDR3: CAISAAGGAEQFF

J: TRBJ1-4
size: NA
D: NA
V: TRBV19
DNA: TGTGCCAGTAGTACCCGGAATGAAAAACTGTTTTTT
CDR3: CASSTRNEKLFF

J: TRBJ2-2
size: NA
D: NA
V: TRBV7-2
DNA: TGTGCCAGCGCCAGGGGGGGCACAGTTCCCACCGGGGAGCTGTTTTTT
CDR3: CASARGGTVPTGELFF

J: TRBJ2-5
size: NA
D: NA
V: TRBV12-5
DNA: TGTGCTAGTGGTTTGGCGCAGGGGAGAGAGACCCAGTACTTC
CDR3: CASGLAQGRETQYF

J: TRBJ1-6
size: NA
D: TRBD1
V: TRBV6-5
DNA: TGTGCCAGCAGCTGGACAGGGGATTCACCCCTCCACTTT
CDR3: CASSWTGDSPLHF

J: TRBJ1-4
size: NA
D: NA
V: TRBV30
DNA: TGTGCCTGGAGCAATCAGAGGAATGAAAAACTGTTTTTT
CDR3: CAWSNQRNEKLFF

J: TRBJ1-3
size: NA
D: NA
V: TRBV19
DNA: TGTGCCAGTACCACGACAGGTATTACCTCTGGAAACACCATATATTTT
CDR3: CASTTTGITSGNTIYF

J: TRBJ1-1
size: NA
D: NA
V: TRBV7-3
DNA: TGTGCCAGCAGCTTCGAAAGGAGCACTGAAGCTTTCTTT
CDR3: CASSFERSTEAFF

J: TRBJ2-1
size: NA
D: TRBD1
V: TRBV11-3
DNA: TGTGCCAGCAGCAAAGCGAAGGGGGCATACAATGAGCAGTTCTTC
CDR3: CASSKAKGAYNEQFF

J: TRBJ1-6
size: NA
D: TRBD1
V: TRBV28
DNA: TGTGCCAGCAGAAGAGGGACAGGGGGCGCGAATTCACCCCTCCACTTT
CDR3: CASRRGTGGANSPLHF

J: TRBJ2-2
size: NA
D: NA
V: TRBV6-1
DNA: TGTGCCAGCAGTGACCCCTCCACCGGGGAGCTGTTTTTT
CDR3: CASSDPSTGELFF

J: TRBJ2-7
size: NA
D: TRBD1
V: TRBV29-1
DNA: TGCAGCGTTGAGGGACAGGGAGGGTACGAGCAGTACTTC
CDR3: CSVEGQGGYEQYF

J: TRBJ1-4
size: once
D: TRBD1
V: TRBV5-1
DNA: TGCGCCAGCAGCAGAGGACAGGGTGAAAAACTGTTTTTT
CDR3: CASSRGQGEKLFF

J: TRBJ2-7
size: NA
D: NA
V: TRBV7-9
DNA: TGTGCCAGCAGCTTAGAAGGAGGGGTAGGGTACGAGCAGTACTTC
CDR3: CASSLEGGVGYEQYF

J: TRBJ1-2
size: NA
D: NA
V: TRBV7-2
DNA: TGTGCCAGCAGCCAAGGGTGGGAAAACTATGGCTACACCTTC
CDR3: CASSQGWENYGYTF